These 23 T cell receptor beta chains were all obtained from the same sample, sequenced in a study of vaccination and CD4 T cells after COVID-19 (dated by TCRdb to between 2021 and 2022). These receptors' antigens are unknown. Library method: PCR. Sequencer: Illumina iSeq 100. At the Johns Hopkins FTIC core, DNA from the cultured CD4+ T cells underwent TCR sequencing with the Oncomine TCR Beta short-read assay. TCRdb's own reprocessing of the public reads used fastp at Q25 and MiXCR and kept productive beta chains. Each record represents a unique CDR3 protein, reported with the most common genes and DNA among its rows. The table for this sample lists 9,000 to 9,500 distinct CDR3 sequences; 55% of them were counted only once. The ten largest clones add up to about 7.4% of the sample. In the paper's terms, the treatment or condition label means: 10-day PBMC culture with coronavirus spike peptide pools or control peptides (ViraFEST assay).

Sequenced: CD4+ T cells from blood, cultured in vitro. These receptors came from a human donor who had recovered from COVID-19.

This chain links TRBV20-1 with TRBJ2-1; D is undetermined. Germline V gives CDR1 DFQATT, CDR2 SNEGSKA (reference sequence). This CDR3 has 14 amino acids. Trimming shortened V by 6 bases and J by 0 bases, and 12 bases separated the two germline ends. CDR3 sequence (DNA): TGCAGTGCCTGGCCGTTCAGCTCCTACAATGAGCAGTTCTTC. It translates to CSAWPFSSYNEQFF.

The J gene is TRBJ2-3, the V gene TRBV15, with 11 bases matching TRBD2. The CDR3 is 15 residues long. V lost 6 bases to trimming and J lost 4 bases; unmatched junction nucleotides: 6. Per the germline V gene, CDR1 is LNHNV and CDR2 is YYDKDF (reference sequence). CDR3 region: CATSTGTSGADTQYF. The CDR3 DNA is TGTGCCACCAGTACCGGGACTAGCGGCGCAGATACGCAGTATTTT.

This clonotype was seen more than once but under ten times. The chain recombines TRBV27 with TRBJ1-1; 7 bases align to TRBD1. With 4 bases clipped from V and 5 bases from J, the junction kept 7 bases outside the gene matches. The CDR3 length is 14 residues. Per the germline V gene, CDR1 is MNHEY and CDR2 is SMNVEV (reference sequence). CDR3 in amino acids: CASSSPIQGTEAFF. The CDR3 coding sequence is TGTGCCAGCAGTTCTCCAATACAGGGGACTGAAGCTTTCTTT.

The J gene is TRBJ2-7, the V gene TRBV10-1; D is perhaps TRBD2 (6 bases). The CDR3 sequence is 13 residues long. Trimming took 8 bases from V and 2 from J, leaving 13 bases between them. Germline V gene data show CDR1 as WNHNN and CDR2 as SYGVQD (reference sequence). Here the CDR3 reads CASSEAGTYEQYF. The CDR3 DNA reads TGCGCCAGCTCTGAGGCGGGGACCTACGAGCAGTACTTC.

By frequency in the sample, this clonotype is large. The rearrangement joins TRBV20-1 to TRBJ2-5, with 10 nucleotides matching TRBD1. This CDR3 has 13 amino acids. Germline assignment: CDR1 DFQATT and CDR2 SNEGSKA (reference sequence). The trim removed 5 bases at V and 4 bases at J, leaving 4 bases unmatched. The CDR3 DNA reads TGCAGTGCTGGGGACAGGGGTGGAGAGACCCAGTACTTC. It specifies CSAGDRGGETQYF.

The genes are TRBV19 and TRBJ1-2; 7 nucleotides line up with TRBD1. CDR1 and CDR2 from the germline V gene are LNHDA and SQIVND (reference sequence). Losses at the gene ends were 2 bases for V and 1 base for J; bases not matched to a gene: 4. This CDR3 spans 15 amino acids. DNA for the CDR3: TGTGCCAGTAGTATATCAGGGGGAAATAACTATGGCTACACCTTC. Its translation is CASSISGGNNYGYTF.

This clonotype was counted a few times. V gene TRBV30 combines with J gene TRBJ1-1; D is undetermined. The germline V and J ends were trimmed by 2 bases and 4 bases, with 11 bases remaining between them. This CDR3 has 13 residues. Germline CDR1 GTSNPN, CDR2 SVGIG (reference sequence). CDR3: CAWSSRVGTEAFF. As DNA, the CDR3 is TGTGCCTGGAGTTCAAGGGTGGGCACTGAAGCTTTCTTT.

The rearrangement uses TRBV19 and TRBJ2-5; D may be TRBD2 (5 bases). V was cut by 3 bases and J by 5 bases, with 19 bases left in between. CDR3 size: 16 residues. The germline V gene encodes CDR1 LNHDA and CDR2 SQIVND (reference sequence). CDR3: CASSIGHRLRGETQYF. The CDR3 nucleotides are TGTGCCAGTAGTATTGGGCATCGACTCCGAGGGGAGACCCAGTACTTC.

This clonotype was seen a handful of times. This chain joins TRBV19 and TRBJ1-1; D may be TRBD1 (5 bases). The V end was cut by 4 bases, the J end by 0 bases, with 12 bases between. The length of the CDR3 is 15 residues. Germline V lookup: CDR1 LNHDA, CDR2 SQIVND (reference sequence). The CDR3 DNA reads as TGTGCCAGTAGTAAGGGCGGACACATGAACACTGAAGCTTTCTTT. As protein: CASSKGGHMNTEAFF.

This clonotype was seen only a few times. The V call is TRBV5-1, the J call TRBJ1-2; D might be TRBD1 (6 bases). Germline CDR1 reads SGHRS; CDR2 reads YFSETQ. The CDR3 totals 13 residues. V lost 0 bases and J 7 bases, leaving 10 bases between the germline ends. The CDR3 sequence is CASSLGRGGGYTF. DNA for the CDR3: TGCGCCAGCAGCTTGGGCAGGGGCGGTGGCTACACCTTC.

The chain employs TRBV20-1 and TRBJ2-1; TRBD1 matches 7 bases. The germline V gene encodes CDR1 DFQATT and CDR2 SNEGSKA (reference sequence). CDR3 length: 16 residues. Trimming at V came to 0 bases and at J to 7 bases, leaving 12 bases not matched to a gene. The CDR3 loop is CSARDGMKGAGNEQFF. As DNA, the CDR3 is TGCAGTGCTAGAGACGGTATGAAGGGGGCAGGAAATGAGCAGTTCTTC.

CDR3 in DNA: TGTGCCAGCAGTTTCTTAAGGGGCGAGCAGTACTTC. Translating it yields CASSFLRGEQYF. The chain is built from TRBV12-3 or TRBV12-4 and TRBJ2-7, with D possibly being TRBD1 (5 bases). The CDR3 is 12 amino acids. Trimming took 3 bases from V and 6 from J, leaving 9 bases between them.

The V call is TRBV24-1, the J call TRBJ2-5; tentatively, D is TRBD1 (5 bases). V was shortened by 3 bases and J by 4 bases, with 11 bases between the two germline ends. The CDR3 has 14 amino acids. Germline CDR1 reads KGHDR; CDR2 reads SFDVKD. This CDR3 reads CATSDPTVRETQYF. The CDR3 DNA sequence: TGTGCCACCAGTGATCCGACAGTCAGAGAGACCCAGTACTTC.

CDR3 sequence: CAISPGRETDTQYF. The CDR3 DNA follows: TGTGCCATCAGCCCGGGGCGGGAGACAGATACGCAGTATTTT. J is TRBJ2-3 and V is TRBV10-3, with TRBD2 matching over 7 bases. V shed 6 bases and J 3 bases; nucleotides not matched to a gene: 6. CDR3 length: 14 amino acids. Germline V gene lookup returns CDR1 ENHRY and CDR2 SYGVKD.

V usage is TRBV2 and J usage is TRBJ2-7; D is unresolved. The length of the CDR3 is 11 residues. CDR1 SNHLY and CDR2 FYNNEI come from the germline V gene. The V end lost 3 bases, the J end lost 9 bases, and 9 bases lay between the germline ends. The DNA for the CDR3 is TGTGCCAGCAGTGAGGATTTTGGGCAGTACTTC. It specifies CASSEDFGQYF.

The chain recombines TRBV5-4 with TRBJ2-5; the match to TRBD1 covers 9 bases. V shed 0 bases, J shed 5 bases, and the junction held 5 bases outside the gene matches. The CDR3 extends over 15 amino acids. CDR1 is SGHNT and CDR2 is YYREEE in the germline V gene (reference sequence). CDR3 nucleotides: TGTGCCAGCAGCTTGGTAGGGACAGGGTGGGAGACCCAGTACTTC. It yields the protein CASSLVGTGWETQYF.

V and J are TRBV6-1 and TRBJ1-2; weak D call: TRBD1 (5 bases). Trimming removed 1 base at V and 0 bases at J, with 9 bases between. The CDR3 totals 15 residues. CDR1 and CDR2 from the germline V gene are MNHNS and SASEGT. The chain's CDR3 is CASSEGAGTNYGYTF. CDR3 sequence (DNA): TGTGCCAGCAGTGAAGGAGCAGGGACTAACTATGGCTACACCTTC.

The rearrangement uses TRBV7-8 and TRBJ2-1; 7 positions agree with TRBD2. Unmatched junction bases numbered 9, after V lost 1 base and J lost 3 bases. The CDR3 covers 17 residues. Germline assignment: CDR1 SGHVS and CDR2 FQNEAQ. Written as DNA, the CDR3 is TGTGCCAGCAGCTTAGAGGGTTTGTCTAGCGGCTACAATGAGCAGTTCTTC. It encodes CASSLEGLSSGYNEQFF.

This clonotype has just one count. The genes are TRBV20-1 and TRBJ2-4, with D perhaps TRBD1 or TRBD2 (5 bases each). Per germline, CDR1 DFQATT and CDR2 SNEGSKA (reference sequence). The CDR3 covers 15 residues. V was clipped by 3 bases and J by 0 bases, with 12 bases between them. CDR3 coding DNA: TGCAGTGCTAGCCTGTTGGGGGTAGCCAAAAACATTCAGTACTTC. Translated, it gives CSASLLGVAKNIQYF.

The rearrangement links TRBV19 to TRBJ2-5; D is undetermined. Germline lookup yields CDR1 LNHDA and CDR2 SQIVND (reference sequence). Trimming removed 3 bases from V and 3 bases from J, with 14 bases in between. The CDR3 contains 15 residues. CDR3 nucleotides: TGTGCCAGTAGTATCTTCGGTTCCCCTAAAGAGACCCAGTACTTC. Its protein is CASSIFGSPKETQYF.

The V call is TRBV18, the J call TRBJ2-5; 9 bases fit TRBD2. Trimming at V came to 1 base and at J to 7 bases, leaving 13 bases not matched to a gene. The CDR3 runs to 17 residues. The germline V gene has CDR1 KGHSH and CDR2 LQKENI. This chain's CDR3 is CASSPQPSGGQGGTQYF. CDR3 bases: TGTGCCAGCTCACCACAGCCCAGCGGGGGGCAAGGTGGGACCCAGTACTTC. Drawing the rest from reference TRBV18 and TRBJ2-5, the complete variable domain is NAGVMQNPRHLVRRRGQEARLRCSPMKGHSHVYWYRQLPEEGLKFMVYLQKENIIDESGMPKERFSAEFPKEGPSILRIQQVVRGDSAAYFCASSPQPSGGQGGTQYFGPGTRLLVL.

This clonotype is medium-sized in the sample. The chain couples TRBV19 to TRBJ2-7; tentatively, D is TRBD2 (6 bases). Germline CDR1 is LNHDA and CDR2 is SQIVND (reference sequence). Trimming cost V 3 bases and J 2 bases, with 8 bases left between them. The CDR3 covers 13 residues. Here the CDR3 reads CASSIPGAYEQYF. DNA of the CDR3: TGTGCCAGTAGTATCCCGGGGGCCTACGAGCAGTACTTC.

This chain joins TRBV2 and TRBJ2-7, with unresolved D. Trimming removed 4 bases at V and 7 bases at J, with 8 bases between. This CDR3 has 11 amino acids. CDR1 and CDR2 from the germline V gene are SNHLY and FYNNEI. Here the CDR3 DNA reads TGTGCCAGCAGTGCCAATATAGAGCAGTACTTC. Translating gives CASSANIEQYF.